The clone carrying this TCR beta chain was recorded once. This sample was included in a study of shared clonotypes between healthy human individuals. Per the original methods: In the immunoSEQ data, sequences were junction-only and lacked quality scores, so filtering differed. Using immunoSEQ multiplex PCR, the repertoire was profiled, and TCRdb retains in-frame clones only, with some absent. V and J calls and clone size are given by that table; D and trimming were obtained from the DNA. The sample contains a few hundred thousand clones, around 97% of which appear only once. Germline V lookup: CDR1 MGHRA, CDR2 YSYEKL. The CDR3 extends over 14 amino acids. The V gene end was trimmed by 4 bases and the J gene end by 3 bases; junction bases not matched to a gene: 1.

This chain uses TRBV4-1 with TRBJ1-5; TRBD1 agrees at 9 bases. This receptor was obtained from a woman aged 25 to 39 in good health. The sample taken for sequencing was naive CD4+ T cells sorted from blood. Specified subset: CD45RA+ positively selected. This chain's CDR3 is CASSRTGVNQPQHF. The DNA for the CDR3 is TGCGCCAGCAGCCGGACAGGGGTCAATCAGCCCCAGCATTTT.